Each of the 13 T cell receptor beta chains below was sequenced from the same sample in a study of identical twins. TCRdb reprocessed the 5' RACE reads via MiXCR and lists one record per CDR3 protein. The table has around 960,000 distinct CDR3 sequences, 10% to 15% seen once. This sample also appeared in a second study, on yellow fever vaccine responses in identical twins.

Sequenced sample: PBMCs. Receptor source: a woman aged 18-29 years in good health.

This chain connects TRBV12-3 or TRBV12-4 to TRBJ2-5; 8 bases align to TRBD2. CDR3 length equals 14 residues. V lost 3 bases and J lost 3; bases outside the gene matches: 3. The CDR3 coding sequence is TGTGCCAGCAGTTTTTCGGGGGGGGAAGAGACCCAGTACTTC. Translating it yields CASSFSGGEETQYF.

This clonotype has ten or more counts. The V gene is TRBV4-1, the J gene TRBJ2-5; 7 bases are a match to TRBD2. The CDR3 contains 15 residues. Germline V gene sequence: CDR1 MGHRA, CDR2 YSYEKL. Losses at the gene ends were 0 bases for V and 2 bases for J; bases not matched to a gene: 3. The CDR3 is CASSQDSGFQETQYF. The DNA of the CDR3 is TGCGCCAGCAGCCAAGATAGCGGGTTTCAAGAGACCCAGTACTTC.

The chain carries TRBV11-2 and TRBJ2-4; D possibly matches TRBD1 or TRBD2 (6 bases each). The CDR3 extends over 19 amino acids. The germline V gene encodes CDR1 SGHAT and CDR2 FQNNGV. Trimming pared 2 bases from V and 5 bases from J, leaving 25 bases between. The CDR3 DNA reads as TGTGCCAGCAGCTTACGGGGGCCCCTATTGAGGGTTGAGGAAAACATTCAGTACTTC. It translates to CASSLRGPLLRVEENIQYF.

This clonotype was seen only a few times. The rearrangement links TRBV5-1 to TRBJ2-1; 8 bases align to TRBD2. The germline CDR1 and CDR2 sequences are SGHRS and YFSETQ. The CDR3 extends over 15 amino acids. J lost 5 bases, V lost 0 bases, and 4 bases had no gene match. CDR3 sequence: CASSLAQRENNEQFF. CDR3 nucleotides: TGCGCCAGCAGCTTGGCCCAGCGGGAGAACAATGAGCAGTTCTTC.

This rearrangement joins TRBV4-1 to TRBJ2-5, with 9 bases fitting TRBD2. CDR1 MGHRA and CDR2 YSYEKL come from the germline V gene. The junction had 3 bases not matched to a gene; V was cut back by 1 base and J by 0 bases. The CDR3 spans 16 residues. This chain's CDR3 is CASSQVAGVYQETQYF. Written as DNA, the CDR3 is TGCGCCAGCAGCCAAGTAGCGGGGGTGTACCAAGAGACCCAGTACTTC.

This clonotype was observed a few times. The V and J genes are TRBV2 and TRBJ2-7; D gene unclear. Trimming took 1 base from V and 0 from J, leaving 4 bases between them. The CDR3 length is 13 residues. Germline V CDR1 and CDR2: SNHLY, FYNNEI. The CDR3 reads CASSEGVSYEQYF. The CDR3 DNA sequence: TGTGCCAGCAGTGAAGGGGTCTCCTACGAGCAGTACTTC.

The sample holds a few counts of this clonotype. The V gene is TRBV7-8, the J gene TRBJ2-2; D unresolved. The CDR3 spans 14 residues. V was trimmed by 5 bases and J by 0 bases, leaving 7 bases between them. Germline assignment: CDR1 SGHVS and CDR2 FQNEAQ. CDR3 DNA sequence: TGTGCCAGCAGCCCCCGGTCGAACACCGGGGAGCTGTTTTTT. It translates to CASSPRSNTGELFF.

The V call is TRBV10-2, the J call TRBJ2-5; TRBD2 matches 11 bases. In germline, CDR1 is WSHSY, CDR2 SAAADI. V shed 4 bases and J 5 bases; nucleotides not matched to a gene: 9. The CDR3 has 16 residues. CDR3 loop: CASSARLAGLSETQYF. CDR3 bases: TGCGCCAGCAGTGCAAGACTAGCGGGGCTGTCGGAGACCCAGTACTTC.

This clonotype was picked up many times. The DNA for the CDR3 is TGTGCCAGCAGCTTGAAGGGTTTAAATTCGGGCCAGCATTTT. Translation gives CASSLKGLNSGQHF. V usage is TRBV5-6 and J usage is TRBJ1-5, with D uncertain. V was clipped by 1 base and J by 12 bases, with 17 bases between them. Germline CDR1 is SGHDT and CDR2 is YYEEEE. The CDR3 has 14 residues.

This clonotype was counted a few times. The genes are TRBV20-1 and TRBJ1-1; D is undetermined. The CDR3 is made up of 11 amino acids. Germline-derived CDR1 and CDR2 are DFQATT and SNEGSKA (reference sequence). The CDR3 protein is CSPLGNTEAFF. For the CDR3, the DNA is TGCAGCCCCTTGGGGAACACTGAAGCTTTCTTT.

This rearrangement joins TRBV29-1 to TRBJ2-1; weak D call: TRBD1 (5 bases). This CDR3 region has 13 residues. Trimming shortened V by 8 bases and J by 0 bases, and 11 bases separated the two germline ends. Germline V gives CDR1 SQVTM, CDR2 ANQGSEA. For the CDR3, the DNA is TGCAGCCACAGGCAAAGCTCCTACAATGAGCAGTTCTTC. As protein: CSHRQSSYNEQFF.

This clonotype was seen a handful of times. CDR3 loop: CATSRDLGSEAFF. Here the CDR3 DNA reads TGTGCCACCAGCAGAGATCTGGGGTCTGAAGCTTTCTTT. The chain uses TRBV15 and TRBJ1-1; D is unresolved. Trimming shortened V by 0 bases and J by 6 bases, and 8 bases separated the two germline ends. The CDR3 length is 13 residues. The germline V gene encodes CDR1 LNHNV and CDR2 YYDKDF (reference sequence).

This clonotype has more than one count but fewer than ten. V is TRBV7-9 and J is TRBJ1-2; the match to TRBD1 covers 8 bases. Per germline, CDR1 SEHNR and CDR2 FQNEAQ (reference sequence). The CDR3 length is 14 residues. Germline trimming cut 4 bases from V and 3 bases from J; bases unmatched to any gene: 4. For the CDR3, the DNA is TGTGCCAGCAGCTCTACGACAGGGGACTATGGCTACACCTTC. Translation: CASSSTTGDYGYTF. Looking up the rest from reference TRBV7-9 and TRBJ1-2 gives the full variable domain: DTGVSQNPRHKITKRGQNVTFRCDPISEHNRLYWYRQTLGQGPEFLTYFQNEAQLEKSRLLSDRFSAERPKGSFSTLEIQRTEQGDSAMYLCASSSTTGDYGYTFGSGTRLTVV.